What follows are 9 T cell receptor beta chains derived from one specimen sequenced in a study of blood T cell repertoires in COVID-19. TCRdb's table, derived via immunoSEQ multiplex PCR, lists solely in-frame clones and lacks some. There are tens of thousands of clones in the sample; over 80% occur only once, and 7.5% to 10% lies in the top ten. Source material: peripheral blood. These receptors all come from a woman aged 70 to 79 with acute or convalescent COVID-19.

This chain uses TRBV18 with TRBJ1-4; TRBD1 agrees at 9 bases. Germline loops: CDR1 KGHSH, CDR2 LQKENI. This CDR3 has 16 amino acids. After removal of 0 bases from V and 6 bases from J, the junction contained 5 bases not matched to a gene. DNA of the CDR3: TGTGCCAGCTCACCACCGTACGACAGGGGGGATGAAAAACTGTTTTTT. It yields the protein CASSPPYDRGDEKLFF.

The chain carries TRBV4-3 and TRBJ2-5; 7 nucleotides match TRBD2. This CDR3 comprises 16 residues. From germline, CDR1 is LGHNA and CDR2 YSLEER. After removal of 0 bases from V and 1 base from J, the junction contained 5 bases not matched to a gene. The CDR3 DNA reads TGCGCCAGCAGCCAAGATCCCCCTAGCGGCCAAGAGACCCAGTACTTC. It yields the protein CASSQDPPSGQETQYF.

The J gene is TRBJ2-5, the V gene TRBV9; 7 bases line up with TRBD1. The CDR3 extends over 16 amino acids. Germline-derived CDR1 and CDR2 are SGDLS and YYNGEE. The V and J ends lost 0 bases and 5 bases, in that order; junction bases with no gene match: 10. This CDR3 is CASSVAQEGGLETQYF. CDR3 DNA sequence: TGTGCCAGCAGCGTAGCTCAGGAAGGGGGCTTGGAGACCCAGTACTTC. Looking up the rest from reference TRBV9 and TRBJ2-5 gives the full variable domain: DSGVTQTPKHLITATGQRVTLRCSPRSGDLSVYWYQQSLDQGLQFLIQYYNGEERAKGNILERFSAQQFPDLHSELNLSSLELGDSALYFCASSVAQEGGLETQYFGPGTRLLVL.

V and J are TRBV6-2 or TRBV6-3 and TRBJ1-1; maybe TRBD1 (5 bases). Germline CDR1 and CDR2: MNHEY and SVGEGT. V dropped 2 bases and J dropped 4 bases, with 11 bases sitting between them. The CDR3 contains 14 residues. CDR3 sequence (DNA): TGTGCCAGCAGTTACGGGGGGAGTAGCACTGAAGCTTTCTTT. Translated, it gives CASSYGGSSTEAFF.

This chain links TRBV28 with TRBJ2-3, with 8 bases identical to TRBD2. Germline trimming cut 11 bases from V and 3 bases from J; bases unmatched to any gene: 16. CDR1 MDHEN and CDR2 SYDVKM come from the germline V gene. This CDR3 comprises 16 residues. The CDR3 nucleotides are TGTGCCGCCAATCGCGGGTGGAGCGGGAGTACAGATACGCAGTATTTT. Translated: CAANRGWSGSTDTQYF.

The J gene is TRBJ1-2, the V gene TRBV28; perhaps TRBD1 as D (6 bases). CDR3 length equals 13 residues. Looked up from germline, CDR1 is MDHEN and CDR2 is SYDVKM. V lost 5 bases and J 8 bases, leaving 15 bases between the germline ends. In DNA, the CDR3 is TGTGCCAGCAGTCAATACAGGGATGGAGGCTACACCTTC. It specifies CASSQYRDGGYTF.

The chain has TRBV11-3 and TRBJ2-7; D not resolved. This CDR3 has 13 amino acids. Germline V gene lookup returns CDR1 SGHNT and CDR2 YENEEA. V was shortened by 5 bases and J by 2 bases, with 10 bases between the two germline ends. The CDR3 protein is CASSPLRAYEQYV. The CDR3 DNA reads as TGTGCCAGCAGCCCTCTCCGGGCCTACGAGCAGTACGTC.

The chain links TRBV27 to TRBJ2-5, with 9 bases identical to TRBD2. Germline loops: CDR1 MNHEY, CDR2 SMNVEV (reference sequence). The V segment lost 4 bases and the J segment 5 bases; nucleotides outside the gene matches: 5. The CDR3 consists of 14 residues. CDR3 protein: CASSWRGGRETQYF. Here the CDR3 DNA reads TGTGCCAGCAGTTGGCGGGGGGGCAGGGAGACCCAGTACTTC.

The table lists this clone with a count of one. The CDR3 coding sequence is TGTGCCTGGCAGACAGAGCACTATGGCTACACCTTC. It specifies CAWQTEHYGYTF. The rearrangement uses TRBV30 and TRBJ1-2, with TRBD1 as a possible D gene (5 bases). The V and J ends lost 5 bases and 3 bases respectively, with 10 bases between them. Per germline, CDR1 GTSNPN and CDR2 SVGIG (reference sequence). There are 12 residues in the CDR3. The variable domain in full, with the rest retrieved from reference TRBV30 and TRBJ1-2, is SQTIHQWPATLVQPVGSPLSLECTVEGTSNPNLYWYRQAAGRGLQLLFYSVGIGQISSEVPQNLSASRPQDRQFILSSKKLLLSDSGFYLCAWQTEHYGYTFGSGTRLTVV.